Listed here are 5 T cell receptor beta chains from one sample, sequenced in a study of shared clonotypes between healthy human individuals. Sequencing used immunoSEQ multiplex PCR; TCRdb keeps in-frame clones, though not all of them. The sample contains 110,000 or so clones, around two thirds of which appear only once. The sample consisted of memory CD8+ T cells sorted from blood. Subset reported: CD45RO+ cells pooled with CCR7-negative TemRA cells. Receptor source: a woman in her 30s in good health.

The chain joins TRBV10-1 to TRBJ2-5, with D hard to call. Trimming stripped 3 bases from V and 0 bases from J, with 5 bases between. CDR1 is WNHNN, CDR2 SYGVQD, per germline (reference sequence). The CDR3 has 13 residues. The CDR3 loop is CASSEEYQETQYF. CDR3 bases: TGCGCCAGCAGTGAAGAGTACCAAGAGACCCAGTACTTC.

This chain connects TRBV29-1 to TRBJ1-1, with a possible D match to TRBD1 (5 bases). Trimming pared 4 bases from V and 1 base from J, leaving 10 bases between. CDR3 length: 13 residues. CDR1 and CDR2 from the germline V gene are SQVTM and ANQGSEA. Here the CDR3 DNA reads TGCAGCGTTGGGGACGCAAAGAACACTGAAGCTTTCTTT. It specifies CSVGDAKNTEAFF.

The rearrangement links TRBV28 to TRBJ2-4; D is unresolved. The CDR3 has 15 residues. Germline V gives CDR1 MDHEN, CDR2 SYDVKM. Between the trimmed V and J ends, which lost 5 bases and 3 bases, there was a span of 14 bases. CDR3 protein: CASSPFWGGKNIQYF. Written as DNA, the CDR3 is TGTGCCAGCAGTCCTTTTTGGGGTGGCAAAAACATTCAGTACTTC.

The chain joins TRBV5-1 to TRBJ1-2; 9 bases agree with TRBD1. Germline CDR1 and CDR2: SGHRS and YFSETQ. This CDR3 comprises 12 residues. Trimming removed 6 bases from V and 7 bases from J; junction bases left unmatched: 4. CDR3 DNA: TGCGCCAGCAAACAGGGGGCTGGTGGCTACACCTTC. Translated, it gives CASKQGAGGYTF.

This clone appeared once. The chain has TRBV5-1 and TRBJ2-5, with D possibly TRBD2 on 6 matching bases. V was trimmed by 0 bases and J by 4 bases, leaving 13 bases between them. CDR1 and CDR2 (germline): SGHRS, YFSETQ. The CDR3 contains 15 residues. The CDR3 DNA is TGCGCCAGCAGCTTGGTTTCGGGAGAGGGAGAGACCCAGTACTTC. It encodes CASSLVSGEGETQYF.